This TCR beta chain derives from a study of graft-versus-host responses after intestinal transplantation. Study as a whole: Recipients obtained multivisceral, liver-intestinal, or isolated intestinal transplants. Recipients across the board were started on anti-thymocyte globulin induction, then kept on tacrolimus and steroids for around 3 years. General study points: Early post-transplant falls in HvG clones accompanied the peak levels of circulating GvH clones. Marrow from the recipient contained GvH clones, some of which had appeared first in ileum or blood.

Generated by immunoSEQ multiplex PCR, the TCRdb table keeps only in-frame clones and is missing some. The sample includes tens of thousands of clones, roughly 89% of them seen just once. As for this clone: Its antigen is unknown.

With 3 bases removed from V and 7 bases from J, the gap between germline ends came to 12 bases. Per the germline V gene, CDR1 is MNHEY and CDR2 is SMNVEV (reference sequence). The CDR3 has 13 amino acids. V usage is TRBV27 and J usage is TRBJ1-1; TRBD1 is a possible D gene (5 bases). This receptor was taken from a human patient who received an intestinal transplant, so some T cells may come from the graft donor. The sample in question was PBMCs, obtained roughly ten weeks after intestinal transplantation. The DNA for the CDR3 is TGTGCCAGCAGTTTGTGGGGCGAGGGTGAAGCTTTCTTT. It is translated as CASSLWGEGEAFF.